What follows is one TCR beta chain and its context. One end of the junction does not line up with germline, which may come from a read error. The data stem from a study of long-term antiretroviral therapy in people with HIV. Germline V lookup: CDR1 SGHTA, CDR2 FQGNSA. This CDR3 is 14 amino acids long. Sequencing relied on immunoSEQ assay v3.0, run at survey level. Profiled with immunoSEQ multiplex PCR; TCRdb holds only in-frame clones, not every one. Seen here are 20,000 to 25,000 clones, roughly 90% observed once, and the top ten hold 6.4%. The sample consisted of unsorted PBMCs, taken 0.6 years after starting antiretroviral therapy. This receptor was obtained from a man between 60 and 75 years old with HIV. The chain is built from TRBV7-2 and TRBJ2-3; a weak D match, TRBD2 (6 bases). The CDR3 bases are TGTGCCAGCAGCCTAGCGTTCAGCACAGATACGCAGTATTTT. It yields the protein CASSLAFSTDTQYF.